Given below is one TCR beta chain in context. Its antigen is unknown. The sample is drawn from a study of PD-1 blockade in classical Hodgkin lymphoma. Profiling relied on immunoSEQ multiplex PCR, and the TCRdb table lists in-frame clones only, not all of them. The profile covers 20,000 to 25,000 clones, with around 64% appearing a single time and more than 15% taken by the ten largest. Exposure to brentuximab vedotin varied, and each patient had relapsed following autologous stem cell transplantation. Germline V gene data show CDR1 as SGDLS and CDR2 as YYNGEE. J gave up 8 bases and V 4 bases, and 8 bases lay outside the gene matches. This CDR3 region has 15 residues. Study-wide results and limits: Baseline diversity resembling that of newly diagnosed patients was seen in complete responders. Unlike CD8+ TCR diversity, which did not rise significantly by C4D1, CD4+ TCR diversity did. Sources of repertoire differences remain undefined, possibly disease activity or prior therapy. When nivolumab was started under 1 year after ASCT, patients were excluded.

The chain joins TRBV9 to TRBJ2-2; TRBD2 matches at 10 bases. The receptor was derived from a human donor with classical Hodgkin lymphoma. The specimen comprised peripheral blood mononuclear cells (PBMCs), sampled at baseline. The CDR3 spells CASSPRASGRGELFF. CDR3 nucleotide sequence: TGTGCCAGCAGCCCCCGGGCTAGCGGGAGAGGGGAGCTGTTTTTT. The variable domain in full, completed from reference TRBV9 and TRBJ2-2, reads DSGVTQTPKHLITATGQRVTLRCSPRSGDLSVYWYQQSLDQGLQFLIQYYNGEERAKGNILERFSAQQFPDLHSELNLSSLELGDSALYFCASSPRASGRGELFFGEGSRLTVL.